This note documents a single T cell receptor (beta chain) sequence. Its antigen is unknown. No much larger clone is present one base from it, and per-base qualities are unavailable. The cohort was made up of 666 healthy bone marrow donors. Cohort members were all nominally healthy when sampled, although unrecorded immune exposures were likely present. The donor tested CMV seronegative and was one of the 352 seronegative cohort members. Each donor provided a peripheral blood sample, and peripheral blood mononuclear cells were used for TCR beta sequencing. Genomic DNA extraction from the blood cell samples was performed with the Qiagen DNeasy Blood Extraction Kit. The sample comes from a study of cytomegalovirus exposure and HLA in healthy donors (dated by TCRdb to about 2017). A note on the overall study: An earlier analysis of roughly 500 of the donors reported 250 to 350 Gb of sequence data and some 120 million unique TCR beta sequences from some 180 million T cells. The number of typed donors differed by locus: roughly 629-630 for A, B, C, DRB1 and DQB1; about 520 for DQA1; roughly 600 for DPA1; and 400 to 480 for DPB1. The aim of the study was to test whether cataloging public T cell receptors could identify signatures of past pathogen exposure. A separate validation cohort of roughly 110 different subjects was used in addition to the 666-subject first cohort. Class I and class II HLA loci were covered by the typing at four-digit resolution. On average, roughly 250,000 unique TCR beta nucleotide sequences were sequenced per donor among 350 to 400 genotyped donors of the cohort, with roughly 18% of those sequences being non-productive. Donor age, sex, ethnicity and CMV serostatus were compiled alongside the repertoire data. An earlier analysis of 587 of the donors used high-throughput TCR beta sequencing to judge whether each TCR beta V gene segment behaved as functional or pseudogenic. Of the approximately 400 genotyped donors, less than 85% were placed in the genetic ancestry cluster associated with self-reported Caucasian donors. Genome-wide SNP genotypes for about 65% of the roughly 670 donors were used in a later genetic analysis, which treated that subset as a discovery cohort. Because of strong linkage in the cohort, four or five DR-DQ haplotypes were treated as single units for association and clustering. The later analysis used no new phenotypic data to find candidate immune exposures, relying instead on TCR beta sequences and their occurrence across donors. To predict cytomegalovirus infection status, the study brought together high-throughput TCR immunosequencing, statistical association of individual TCRs with disease status, and machine learning. The T cell repertoires of under 700 subjects were profiled by immunosequencing and related to cytomegalovirus serostatus. An early release covering approximately 600 HLA-typed donors comprised approximately 290 gigabases of sequencing data and tens of millions of unique TCR sequences. Every discovery cohort repertoire had been produced on one sequencing platform. A later analysis re-analyzed previously published TCR beta repertoires from about 600 donors and added high-resolution HLA genotyping to study TCR occurrence patterns. The research as a whole found: In a later analysis, the rate of TCR association differed among HLA loci, with DRB1 alleles having the most associated TCRs and HLA-C alleles having the fewest. A later analysis found that HLA-associated TCR beta chains were more clonally expanded and had lower generation probabilities than equally common non-associated chains. Strong co-occurrence of HLA alleles, especially DR and DQ, made assigning TCR associations to individual alleles difficult. In a later genetic analysis, fewer N-insertions in productive TCRs were reported among donors in an Asian-associated ancestry cluster than the 666-donor mean. The 87-base-pair reads could not distinguish some IMGT-functional V segments, including TRBV6-2 and TRBV6-3, so those segments were excluded. Most CMV-associated TCR beta chains appeared to be HLA-restricted in a later analysis, and the HLA associations seemed to be driven largely by CMV exposure. Correlated functional status among segregating V segments might be attributable to linkage disequilibrium, but an unknown experimental factor could not be ruled out. A later analysis reported that several top co-occurrence clusters appeared linked to parvovirus B19, influenza, CMV and Epstein-Barr virus. In an earlier analysis of more than 500 of the donors, most TCR beta V segments appeared in productive rearrangements about 87% or about 30% of the time, broadly matching IMGT annotations. Immune exposure information for the cohort was limited to CMV serostatus. A further reported finding was that TCR beta sequences accurately predicted the HLA-A and HLA-B alleles for most subjects in the first cohort. A group of highly shared sequence variants was considered likely to be a technical artifact of the sequencing pipeline. According to the authors, the approach could potentially be generalized to other disease states and immunological phenotypes. The study listed 164 TCR beta chains as associated with cytomegalovirus. A later genetic analysis associated a missense DCLRE1C variant with V-gene and J-gene trimming of TCR beta chains, and an independent cohort replicated the association. In vitro tests confirmed that three of the cytomegalovirus-associated TCR beta chains recognize cytomegalovirus antigens. The classifier was reported to diagnose cytomegalovirus status with high specificity and sensitivity in both the original cohort and the validation cohort. While some public TCRs were present in many individuals, most TCR sequences turned up only very rarely across donors. Because HLA typing was unavailable for some donors at each locus, only the typed subset was used in association tests. Presence/absence analyses assumed roughly uniform sequencing depth across donors, an assumption that may not hold. A later analysis associated 15,000 or so TCR beta sequences with specific HLA alleles at a false discovery rate of 0.05. In this cohort, only TCR beta chains were sequenced, and detectable features were limited by the absence of alpha or paired-chain data. Because counts were too low, about 18 rarely observed V segments, including chromosome 9 orphons, were excluded from the earlier analysis of about 500 of the donors.

Libraries were made using the immunoSEQ multiplex PCR assay. For the multiplex PCR, a mixture combining 60 forward primers for TCR Vbeta segments and 13 reverse primers for TCR Jbeta segments was used. Amplification of the CDR3 region of rearranged TCR beta genes was performed with a multiplex PCR assay on genomic DNA. Amplified TCR beta libraries were sequenced as 87-base-pair reads on the Illumina HiSeq System. The authors processed their data as follows. In a later analysis, some 80 million unique TCR beta chains were counted across the 500 to 850 repertoires, and approximately 9.9 million of these chains were shared by at least two donors. Raw reads were error-corrected and collapsed into unique sequences with a nearest-neighbor algorithm that merged closely related sequences to remove PCR and sequencing errors. V, D and J gene segments were assigned by aligning CDR3 sequences to IMGT reference sequences. For a sequence to be retained, at least a six-nucleotide match to both a V gene segment and a J gene segment was required. Rearrangements were classified as productive when the CDR3 lacked stop codons and remained in frame with V and J, and all other rearrangements were classified as non-productive. Following IMGT convention, CDR3 was defined as the stretch from the second conserved V-encoded cysteine up to the conserved J-encoded phenylalanine. In an earlier analysis of around 600 of the donors, sequences lacking an unambiguous match to a single V gene segment were excluded. In an earlier analysis of 450 to 700 of the donors, V segments were called functional above 56.7% productive rearrangements and were called segregating when the between-donor standard deviation exceeded 5%. A statistical classification framework was built to diagnose cytomegalovirus status from the catalog of TCR beta chain sequences. V and J gene assignment, in a later analysis, came from comparing TCR nucleotide sequences with IMGT/GENE-DB human TR gene sequences. Using the TCRdist pipeline, a later analysis assigned CDR3 sequences along with most-parsimonious VDJ recombination scenarios. In a later analysis, each TCR beta chain was defined by its CDR3 amino acid sequence together with its V-gene family, and reads lacking a unique V-gene family were excluded. To address suspected cross-contamination and a sequencing artifact, a later analysis removed 450 to 700 highly shared, low-generation-probability nucleotide sequences. For each public chain, a later analysis derived a clonal expansion index from normalized ranks of inferred template counts within each repertoire. A later analysis computed generation probabilities with a VDJ recombination model fitted to out-of-frame rearrangements, and checked the results against IGoR. A later analysis scored TCR-TCR, TCR-HLA and TCR-CMV co-occurrence with hypergeometric tests, applying a repertoire-size bias correction to TCR pairs. In a later analysis, false discovery rates were estimated by permuting HLA or CMV assignments 20 times. In a later analysis, co-occurring TCRs were grouped using DBSCAN, and TCRdist sequence similarity was added for clustering within HLA-allele-positive subsets. Repertoires with fewer than 30,000 or more than 120,000 public chains, plus five repertoires with anomalous nucleotide sharing, were excluded from co-occurrence clustering. Not all clones reach the TCRdb copy of this immuneACCESS table, which keeps in-frame sequences only. Checked studies attribute under half of the gap to unresolved V genes and leave the rest unexplained. For V, J and clone size, that table is used; D and trimming come from the DNA. Within this sample are roughly 250,000 clones, with 80% of them counted one time only. The ten largest make up roughly 0.3% of the sample.

Trimming leaves V shorter by 2 bases and J shorter by 1 base, with the junction holding 7 bases beyond the gene matches. Counted from cysteine to phenylalanine, this CDR3 has 16 amino acids. The sequence is cut down to CDR3 DNA, 48 bases in frame from base 1. CDR1 SEHNR and CDR2 FQNEAQ were looked up in the germline V gene (reference sequence). This sequence was found in a girl aged 2 to 9 in good health and CMV-seronegative. The rearrangement combines TRBV7-9 with TRBJ1-1, and 7 junction bases match TRBD1. Source material: PBMCs. The nucleotide sequence is TGTGCCAGCAGCTTATCAGGCCAGGGGGAGAACACTGAAGCTTTCTTT. Protein translation: CASSLSGQGENTEAFF.